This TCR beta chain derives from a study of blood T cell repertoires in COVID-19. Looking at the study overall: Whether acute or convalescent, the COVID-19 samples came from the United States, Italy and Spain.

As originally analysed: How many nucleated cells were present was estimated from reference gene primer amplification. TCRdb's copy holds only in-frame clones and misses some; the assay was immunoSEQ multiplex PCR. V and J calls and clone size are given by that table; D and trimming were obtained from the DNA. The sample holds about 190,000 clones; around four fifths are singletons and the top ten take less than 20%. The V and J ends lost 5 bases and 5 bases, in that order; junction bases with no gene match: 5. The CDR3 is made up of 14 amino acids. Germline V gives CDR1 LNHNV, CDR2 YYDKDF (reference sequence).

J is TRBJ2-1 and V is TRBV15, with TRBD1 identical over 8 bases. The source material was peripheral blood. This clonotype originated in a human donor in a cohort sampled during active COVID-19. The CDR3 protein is CATSPRTGNNEQFF. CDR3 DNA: TGTGCCACCAGCCCCCGGACAGGGAACAATGAGCAGTTCTTC.